This record covers a single T cell receptor beta chain. The junction shows a germline mismatch at one end, possibly a read error. The data stem from a study of blood T cell repertoires in COVID-19. Study as a whole: Nucleic acid was either cDNA or gDNA, and it came from T cells, B-cell-depleted T cells, or PBMCs.

Germline V gene sequence: CDR1 SSHAT, CDR2 FNYEAQ (reference sequence). This CDR3 is 13 amino acids long. Authors' analysis steps: Nucleated cell number was recorded as an estimate derived from reference gene primer amplification. Sequencing used immunoSEQ multiplex PCR; TCRdb keeps in-frame clones, though not all of them. V and J calls plus clone size are reproduced from that table; the DNA served to infer D and trimming. The sample includes 150,000 to 200,000 clones, 83% of them seen just once. J is TRBJ2-5 and V is TRBV7-7; D may be TRBD2 (6 bases). The sequenced material came from peripheral blood. The TCR originated in a human donor in a cohort sampled during active COVID-19. The CDR3 spells CASSLAAGETQYF. As DNA, the CDR3 is TGTGCTAGCAGCTTAGCGGCGGGGGAGACCCAGTACTTC.